The entry that follows covers one T cell receptor (beta chain) sequence. Its specificity is not known. This record belongs to a study of CD8+ T cells in alopecia areata. Deletions cut 3 bases from V and 4 bases from J, with 19 bases between. The CDR3 has 17 residues. CDR1 and CDR2 (germline): SGHRS, YFSETQ. T lymphocytes (CD4+ and CD8+) were sorted from PBMCs. Points from the study as a whole: Clonality exceeded that of normal scalp in lesional scalp, most notably in alopecia totalis/universalis.

RNA was extracted and reverse transcribed into cDNA as the sequencing template. The protocol was immunoSEQ multiplex PCR, while the TCRdb copy is restricted to in-frame clones and leaves out a portion. Among about 110,000 clones listed, roughly 59% were seen once. The chain recombines TRBV5-1 with TRBJ2-2; TRBD1 might be the D (7 bases). The sample consisted of CD8+ T cells sorted from blood. This TCR was recovered from a human donor in good health. The CDR3 DNA sequence: TGCGCCAGCAGCTCCCGACAGGGACTGGGGGGCACCGGGGAGCTGTTTTTT. It translates to CASSSRQGLGGTGELFF. Based on the CDR3 plus reference TRBV5-1 and TRBJ2-2, the full variable domain is KAGVTQTPRYLIKTRGQQVTLSCSPISGHRSVSWYQQTPGQGLQFLFEYFSETQRNKGNFPGRFSGRQFSNSRSEMNVSTLELGDSALYLCASSSRQGLGGTGELFFGEGSRLTVL.